These 5 T cell receptor beta chains originate from one sample sequenced in a study of CD8 T cells in Susac syndrome (dated by TCRdb to about 2019). Receptor amplification or capture employed the immunoSEQ multiplex PCR assay. RNA was extracted with the RNeasy kit and roughly 0.5 to 1 ug was reverse transcribed using random hexamers. The public reads were reprocessed in TCRdb via fastp at Q25 and MiXCR, keeping in-frame beta chains. Under each unique CDR3 protein, matching rows form one entry showing the most common genes and DNA. In this sample the table shows approximately 120,000 distinct CDR3 sequences, over 85% of which occur a single time. Over 0.07% of the sample rests with the top ten. Specimen: CD4+ T cells from PBMCs. The receptors come from a human donor in good health.

The chain links TRBV7-2 to TRBJ2-6; D remains ambiguous. Germline values: CDR1 SGHTA, CDR2 FQGNSA. V was clipped by 1 base and J by 0 bases, with 10 bases between them. The CDR3 has 17 residues. CDR3 amino acids: CASSLESVLSGANVLTF. CDR3 DNA sequence: TGTGCCAGCAGCTTAGAATCAGTACTCTCTGGGGCCAACGTCCTGACTTTC.

The rearrangement links TRBV20-1 to TRBJ2-7; a weak D match, TRBD1 (7 bases). This CDR3 region has 18 residues. Trimming stripped 0 bases from V and 0 bases from J, with 21 bases between. The V gene's germline CDR1 is DFQATT and CDR2 SNEGSKA (reference sequence). As DNA, the CDR3 is TGCAGTGCTAGAGATCCTGGGGGGCAGGGGGGCGGCTCCTACGAGCAGTACTTC. This sequence encodes CSARDPGGQGGGSYEQYF.

J is TRBJ1-2 and V is TRBV18; D not resolved. The V end lost 4 bases, the J end lost 8 bases, and 17 bases lay between the germline ends. Germline V CDR1 and CDR2: KGHSH, LQKENI. The CDR3 sequence is 14 residues long. CDR3 bases: TGTGCCAGCTCACTGAGAGATCAGGCAGGCGGCTACACCTTC. It specifies CASSLRDQAGGYTF.

V usage is TRBV4-1 and J usage is TRBJ2-1, with 12 bases lining up with TRBD2. V was pared by 3 bases and J by 6 bases, with 3 bases of the junction left unmatched. This CDR3 is built from 15 residues. Germline assignment: CDR1 MGHRA and CDR2 YSYEKL. The CDR3 bases are TGCGCCAGCAGCCAGACTAGCGGGAGCGTCAATGAGCAGTTCTTC. Protein: CASSQTSGSVNEQFF.

The gene calls are TRBV5-4 and TRBJ2-7; the match to TRBD1 covers 7 bases. This CDR3 has 15 residues. Germline CDR1 and CDR2: SGHNT and YYREEE (reference sequence). The junction had 9 bases not matched to a gene; V was cut back by 4 bases and J by 2 bases. CDR3 sequence (DNA): TGTGCCAGCAGCGGGCCCGGGACAGCACCCTACGAGCAGTACTTC. The encoded protein is CASSGPGTAPYEQYF.